The 15 T cell receptor beta chains in this list originate from one sample, sequenced in a study of blood T cells in healthy people across ages. The use of a sample-barcoded 5' primer and a J-beta primer mix characterized a second PCR of roughly 6 to 11 cycles. One entry per CDR3 protein results from TCRdb running MiXCR on the 5' RACE reads. The repertoire holds over 1.5 million distinct CDR3 sequences, with approximately 50% as singletons. What was sequenced was blood. These receptors all stem from a woman in her 40s in good health.

The chain couples TRBV7-2 to TRBJ1-1; 7 bases map to TRBD1. After removal of 5 bases from V and 8 bases from J, the junction contained 5 bases not matched to a gene. In germline, CDR1 is SGHTA, CDR2 FQGNSA. The CDR3 spans 12 residues. This CDR3 is CASSLGQEEAFF. The DNA for the CDR3 is TGTGCCAGCAGCCTCGGACAGGAAGAAGCTTTCTTT.

J is TRBJ2-3 and V is TRBV6-5; D not resolved. V was shortened by 0 bases and J by 6 bases, with 16 bases between the two germline ends. Germline V gives CDR1 MNHEY, CDR2 SVGAGI. The CDR3 length is 16 residues. The CDR3 DNA is TGTGCCAGCAGTTACTCGAGTGCGGATCTATCTGATACGCAGTATTTT. Residues: CASSYSSADLSDTQYF.

In this sample, this clonotype turned up a few times. The chain employs TRBV6-2 or TRBV6-3 and TRBJ2-5; TRBD1 agrees at 7 bases. This CDR3 spans 14 amino acids. Germline loops: CDR1 MNHEY, CDR2 SVGEGT. Trimming at V came to 6 bases and at J to 5 bases, leaving 9 bases not matched to a gene. In DNA, the CDR3 is TGTGCCAGCAGCCCTACAGGGGCCAGGGAGACCCAGTACTTC. Translated, it gives CASSPTGARETQYF.

The CDR3 DNA follows: TGTGCCAGCAGCTTAGCCCTTCACTACGAGCAGTACTTC. It encodes CASSLALHYEQYF. The V and J genes are TRBV13 and TRBJ2-7; D gene ambiguous. Trimming took 1 base from V and 3 from J, leaving 7 bases between them. The CDR3 is 13 residues long. Germline values: CDR1 PRHDT, CDR2 FYEKMQ (reference sequence).

The DNA for the CDR3 is TGTGCCAGCAGGGGGTTGATTAACCAAGAGACCCAGTACTTC. Its translation: CASRGLINQETQYF. The chain uses TRBV7-9 and TRBJ2-5; D uncertain. Trimming took 6 bases from V and 0 from J, leaving 11 bases between them. CDR1 and CDR2 (germline): SEHNR, FQNEAQ (reference sequence). The CDR3 has 14 residues.

This clonotype was picked up a small number of times. The chain carries TRBV7-2 and TRBJ2-7; TRBD2 aligns across 8 bases. The CDR3 is 15 residues long. V shed 0 bases, J shed 7 bases, and the junction held 8 bases outside the gene matches. CDR1 is SGHTA, CDR2 FQGNSA, per germline. The CDR3, as DNA: TGTGCCAGCAGCTTAGCCGCGGGGGGCTACAATGAGCAGTACTTC. Amino acids: CASSLAAGGYNEQYF.

The genes are TRBV28 and TRBJ1-1; perhaps TRBD1 as D (5 bases). CDR3 length: 12 amino acids. The V gene lost 8 bases and the J gene lost 4 bases, with 11 bases spanning the gap. CDR1 is MDHEN, CDR2 SYDVKM, per germline. CDR3 residues: CASGGGVTEAFF. CDR3 bases: TGTGCCAGCGGCGGAGGGGTCACTGAAGCTTTCTTT.

The V and J genes are TRBV7-6 and TRBJ2-1; 9 nucleotides line up with TRBD1. Per germline, CDR1 SGHVS and CDR2 FNYEAQ. This CDR3 contains 14 residues. With 4 bases clipped from V and 8 bases from J, the junction kept 6 bases outside the gene matches. The chain's CDR3 is CASSSGTGSDEQFF. CDR3 sequence (DNA): TGTGCCAGCAGCTCCGGGACAGGGAGCGATGAGCAGTTCTTC.

The chain employs TRBV20-1 and TRBJ1-2; 9 nucleotides align to TRBD1. CDR3 length equals 12 residues. The germline V gene encodes CDR1 DFQATT and CDR2 SNEGSKA (reference sequence). The trim removed 8 bases at V and 8 bases at J, leaving 9 bases unmatched. The CDR3 region has the DNA TGCAGTCTAGGACAGGGGATGGAGGGCTACACCTTC. This codes for CSLGQGMEGYTF.

V gene TRBV10-2 combines with J gene TRBJ1-4; the D gene is possibly TRBD1 (5 bases). V was shortened by 0 bases and J by 8 bases, with 10 bases between the two germline ends. CDR1 is WSHSY and CDR2 is SAAADI in the germline V gene. This CDR3 comprises 14 residues. CDR3 in DNA: TGCGCCAGCAGTGAGTCTAGGGGCGGAGAAAAACTGTTTTTT. Its protein is CASSESRGGEKLFF.

This clonotype was recorded a few times. The CDR3 reads CASSFREGGYTF. Here the CDR3 DNA reads TGTGCCAGCAGTTTCCGGGAAGGAGGCTACACCTTC. The rearrangement joins TRBV12-3 or TRBV12-4 to TRBJ1-2, with D hard to call. Trimming took off 3 bases at V and 8 bases at J, with 10 bases between the two ends. This CDR3 contains 12 residues.

As DNA, the CDR3 is TGTGCCAGCAGTTTATCGATACAGGGTAACGAGCAGTACTTC. This translates into CASSLSIQGNEQYF. The chain couples TRBV27 to TRBJ2-7, with D possibly TRBD1 on 6 matching bases. The ends were cut back, 0 bases at V and 5 bases at J, with 11 bases in the middle. The length of the CDR3 is 14 residues. Germline V gene sequence: CDR1 MNHEY, CDR2 SMNVEV (reference sequence).

The genes are TRBV7-2 and TRBJ2-7, with D possibly TRBD2 on 5 matching bases. Trimming cost V 2 bases and J 7 bases, with 15 bases left between them. Germline V lookup: CDR1 SGHTA, CDR2 FQGNSA. The CDR3 extends over 14 amino acids. The CDR3 nucleotides are TGTGCCAGCAGCTTATTGACCCCCACGGGGGAGCAGTACTTC. Amino acids: CASSLLTPTGEQYF.

The rearrangement joins TRBV7-9 to TRBJ1-1; the match to TRBD1 covers 10 bases. The ends lost 4 bases at V and 6 bases at J; junction bases unmatched: 5. The germline CDR1 and CDR2 sequences are SEHNR and FQNEAQ (reference sequence). This CDR3 spans 14 amino acids. In DNA form, the CDR3 reads TGTGCCAGCAGCTCTCGACAGGGGGCGGCTGAAGCTTTCTTT. It translates to CASSSRQGAAEAFF.

The V call is TRBV3-1, the J call TRBJ1-2; D is undetermined. The length of the CDR3 is 13 residues. Trimming shortened V by 4 bases and J by 4 bases, and 10 bases separated the two germline ends. Germline assignment: CDR1 LGHDT and CDR2 YNNKEL (reference sequence). CDR3 region: CASSLVASYGYTF. The CDR3 DNA follows: TGTGCCAGCAGCCTGGTAGCGAGCTATGGCTACACCTTC.